This T cell receptor beta chain comes out of a study of cytomegalovirus exposure and HLA in healthy donors. Across the study: Genotyping of more than 300 donors showed that over 65% belonged to the Caucasian-associated ancestry cluster.

Researchers ran the PCR with 60 Vbeta and 13 Jbeta primers. Using immunoSEQ multiplex PCR, the repertoire was profiled, and TCRdb retains in-frame clones only, with some absent. Of more than 55,000 clones listed, roughly 80% are singletons. Per the germline V gene, CDR1 is SEHNR and CDR2 is FQNEAQ (reference sequence). With 5 bases clipped from V and 1 base from J, the junction kept 11 bases outside the gene matches. This CDR3 has 18 amino acids. This chain joins TRBV7-9 and TRBJ2-5; 12 bases agree with TRBD2. Sequencing was done on a sample of PBMCs. This receptor was taken from a woman aged 40-49 years in good health and CMV-seronegative. In DNA form, the CDR3 reads TGTGCCAGCAGCCACGCATCCTGGACTAGCGGGATCCAAGAGACCCAGTACTTC. It specifies CASSHASWTSGIQETQYF.